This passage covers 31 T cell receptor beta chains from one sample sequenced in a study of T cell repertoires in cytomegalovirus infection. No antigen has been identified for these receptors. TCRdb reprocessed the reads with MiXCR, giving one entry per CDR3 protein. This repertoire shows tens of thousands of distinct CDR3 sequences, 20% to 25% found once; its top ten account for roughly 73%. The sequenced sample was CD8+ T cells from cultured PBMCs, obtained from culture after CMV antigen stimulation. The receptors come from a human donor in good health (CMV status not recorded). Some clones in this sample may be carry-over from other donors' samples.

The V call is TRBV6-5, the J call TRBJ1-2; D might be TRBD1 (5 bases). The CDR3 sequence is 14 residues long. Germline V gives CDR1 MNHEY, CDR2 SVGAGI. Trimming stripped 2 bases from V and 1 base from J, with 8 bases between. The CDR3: CASSYRDSNYGYTF. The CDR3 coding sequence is TGTGCCAGCAGTTACCGCGACAGTAACTATGGCTACACCTTC.

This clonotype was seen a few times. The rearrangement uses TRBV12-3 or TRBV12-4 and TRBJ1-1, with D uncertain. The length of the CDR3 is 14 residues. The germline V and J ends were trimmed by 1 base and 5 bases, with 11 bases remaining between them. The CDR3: CASSLEGLRTEAFF. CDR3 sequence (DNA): TGTGCCAGCAGTTTAGAGGGCTTGAGGACTGAAGCTTTCTTT.

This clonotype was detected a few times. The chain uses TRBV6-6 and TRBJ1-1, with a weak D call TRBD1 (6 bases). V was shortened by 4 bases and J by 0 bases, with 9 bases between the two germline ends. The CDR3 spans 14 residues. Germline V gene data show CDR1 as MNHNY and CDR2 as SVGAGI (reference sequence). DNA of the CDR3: TGTGCCAGCAGTTCGGACAGAGTGAACACTGAAGCTTTCTTT. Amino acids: CASSSDRVNTEAFF.

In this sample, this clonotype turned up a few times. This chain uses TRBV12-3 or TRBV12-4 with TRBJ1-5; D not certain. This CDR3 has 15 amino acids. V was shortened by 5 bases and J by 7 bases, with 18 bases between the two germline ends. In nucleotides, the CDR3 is TGTGCCAGCAGTCCACTAGGTGATCTTGGCCAGCCCCAGCATTTT. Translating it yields CASSPLGDLGQPQHF.

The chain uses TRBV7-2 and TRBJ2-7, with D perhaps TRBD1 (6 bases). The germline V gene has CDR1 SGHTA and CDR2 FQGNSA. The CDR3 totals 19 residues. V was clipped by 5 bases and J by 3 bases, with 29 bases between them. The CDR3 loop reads CASSPRLGGPGPGNYEQYF. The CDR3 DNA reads TGTGCCAGCAGCCCACGCTTAGGGGGACCAGGGCCAGGGAACTACGAGCAGTACTTC.

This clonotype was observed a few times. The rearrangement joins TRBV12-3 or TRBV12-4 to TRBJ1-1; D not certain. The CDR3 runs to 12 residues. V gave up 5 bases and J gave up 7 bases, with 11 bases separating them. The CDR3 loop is CASSPSGVEAFF. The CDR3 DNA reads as TGTGCCAGCAGTCCATCCGGGGTTGAAGCTTTCTTT.

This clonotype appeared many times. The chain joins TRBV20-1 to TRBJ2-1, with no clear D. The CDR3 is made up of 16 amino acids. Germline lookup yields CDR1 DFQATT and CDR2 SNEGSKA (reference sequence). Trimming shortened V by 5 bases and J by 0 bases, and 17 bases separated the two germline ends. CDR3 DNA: TGCAGTGCTCGCCTCGATGACTCGAACTCCTACAATGAGCAGTTCTTC. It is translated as CSARLDDSNSYNEQFF.

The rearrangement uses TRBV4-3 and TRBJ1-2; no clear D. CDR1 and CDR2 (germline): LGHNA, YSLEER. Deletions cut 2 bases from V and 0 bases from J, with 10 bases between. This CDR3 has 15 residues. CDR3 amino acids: CASSQSGPTNYGYTF. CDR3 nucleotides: TGCGCCAGCAGCCAATCTGGACCGACTAACTATGGCTACACCTTC.

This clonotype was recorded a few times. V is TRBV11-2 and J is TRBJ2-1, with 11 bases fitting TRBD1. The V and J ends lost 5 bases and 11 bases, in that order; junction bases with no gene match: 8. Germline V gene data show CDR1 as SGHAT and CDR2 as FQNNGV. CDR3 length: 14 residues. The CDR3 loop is CASSIGQGAFKQFF. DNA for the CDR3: TGTGCCAGCAGCATTGGACAGGGGGCGTTTAAGCAGTTCTTC.

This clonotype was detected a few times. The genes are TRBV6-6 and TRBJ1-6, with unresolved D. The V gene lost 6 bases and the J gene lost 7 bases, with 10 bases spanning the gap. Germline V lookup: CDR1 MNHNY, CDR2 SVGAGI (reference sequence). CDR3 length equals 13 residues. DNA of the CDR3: TGTGCCAGCAGACCCAACACAAATTCACCCCTCCACTTT. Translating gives CASRPNTNSPLHF.

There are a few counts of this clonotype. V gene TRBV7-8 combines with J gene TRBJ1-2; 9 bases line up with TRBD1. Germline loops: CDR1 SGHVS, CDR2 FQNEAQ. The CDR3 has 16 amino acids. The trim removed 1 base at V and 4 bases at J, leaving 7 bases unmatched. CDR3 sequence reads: CASSLGSQGALYGYTF. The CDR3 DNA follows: TGTGCCAGCAGCTTAGGTTCACAGGGGGCTCTCTATGGCTACACCTTC. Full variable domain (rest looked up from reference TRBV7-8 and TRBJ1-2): GAGVSQSPRYKVAKRGQDVALRCDPISGHVSLFWYQQALGQGPEFLTYFQNEAQLDKSGLPSDRFFAERPEGSVSTLKIQRTQQEDSAVYLCASSLGSQGALYGYTFGSGTRLTVV.

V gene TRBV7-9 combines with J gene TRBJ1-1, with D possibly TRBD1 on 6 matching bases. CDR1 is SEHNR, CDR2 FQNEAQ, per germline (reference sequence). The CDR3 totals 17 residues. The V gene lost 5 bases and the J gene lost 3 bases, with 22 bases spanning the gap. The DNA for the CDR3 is TGTGCCAGCAGCCCCGCCAGCGGGGGCGAGTCGTACACTGAAGCTTTCTTT. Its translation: CASSPASGGESYTEAFF. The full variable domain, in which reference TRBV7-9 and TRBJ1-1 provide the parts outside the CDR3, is DTGVSQNPRHKITKRGQNVTFRCDPISEHNRLYWYRQTLGQGPEFLTYFQNEAQLEKSRLLSDRFSAERPKGSFSTLEIQRTEQGDSAMYLCASSPASGGESYTEAFFGQGTRLTVV.

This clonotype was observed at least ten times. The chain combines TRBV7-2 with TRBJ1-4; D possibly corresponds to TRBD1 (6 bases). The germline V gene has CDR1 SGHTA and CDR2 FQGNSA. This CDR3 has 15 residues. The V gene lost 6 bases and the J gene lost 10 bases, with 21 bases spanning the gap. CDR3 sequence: CASSERGAFVRKLFF. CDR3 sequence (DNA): TGTGCCAGCAGTGAGAGGGGGGCCTTTGTGAGAAAACTGTTTTTT.

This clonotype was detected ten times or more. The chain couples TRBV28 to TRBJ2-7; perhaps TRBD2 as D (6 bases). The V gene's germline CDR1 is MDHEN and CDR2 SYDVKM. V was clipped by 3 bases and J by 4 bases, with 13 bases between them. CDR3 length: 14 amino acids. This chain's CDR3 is CASSFLGGVYEQYF. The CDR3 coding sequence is TGTGCCAGCAGTTTCCTTGGAGGGGTGTACGAGCAGTACTTC.

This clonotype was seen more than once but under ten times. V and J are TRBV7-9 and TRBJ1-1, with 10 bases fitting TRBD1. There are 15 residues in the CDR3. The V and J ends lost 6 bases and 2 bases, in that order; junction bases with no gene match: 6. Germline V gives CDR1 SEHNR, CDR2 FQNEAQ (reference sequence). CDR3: CASRPDRGLNTEAFF. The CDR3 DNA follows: TGTGCCAGCAGACCCGACAGGGGGCTTAACACTGAAGCTTTCTTT. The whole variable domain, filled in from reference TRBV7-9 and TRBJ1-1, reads DTGVSQNPRHKITKRGQNVTFRCDPISEHNRLYWYRQTLGQGPEFLTYFQNEAQLEKSRLLSDRFSAERPKGSFSTLEIQRTEQGDSAMYLCASRPDRGLNTEAFFGQGTRLTVV.

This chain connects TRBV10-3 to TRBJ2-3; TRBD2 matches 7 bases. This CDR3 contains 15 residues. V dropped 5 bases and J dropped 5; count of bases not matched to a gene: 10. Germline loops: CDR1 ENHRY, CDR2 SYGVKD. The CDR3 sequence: CAISPAGRLEDTQYF. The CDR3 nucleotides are TGTGCCATCAGTCCAGCGGGGCGGCTCGAAGATACGCAGTATTTT.

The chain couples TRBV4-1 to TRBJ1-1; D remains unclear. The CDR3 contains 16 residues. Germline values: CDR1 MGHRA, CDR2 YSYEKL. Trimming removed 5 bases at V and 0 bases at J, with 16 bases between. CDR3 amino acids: CASSGAATTMNTEAFF. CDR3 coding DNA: TGCGCCAGCAGCGGAGCAGCCACGACGATGAACACTGAAGCTTTCTTT.

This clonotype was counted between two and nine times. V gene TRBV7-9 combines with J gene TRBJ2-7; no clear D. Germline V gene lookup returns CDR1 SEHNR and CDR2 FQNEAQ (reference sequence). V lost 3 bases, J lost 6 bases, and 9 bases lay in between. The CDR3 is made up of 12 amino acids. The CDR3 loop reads CASSFGPGEQYF. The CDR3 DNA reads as TGTGCCAGCAGCTTTGGACCCGGCGAGCAGTACTTC.

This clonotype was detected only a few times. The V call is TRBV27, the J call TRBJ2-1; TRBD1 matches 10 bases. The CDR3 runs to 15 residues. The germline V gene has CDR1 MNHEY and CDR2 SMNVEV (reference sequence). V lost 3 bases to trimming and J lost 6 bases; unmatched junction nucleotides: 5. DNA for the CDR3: TGTGCCAGCAGTTTGTGGACAGGGGGGGGCAATGAGCAGTTCTTC. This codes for CASSLWTGGGNEQFF.

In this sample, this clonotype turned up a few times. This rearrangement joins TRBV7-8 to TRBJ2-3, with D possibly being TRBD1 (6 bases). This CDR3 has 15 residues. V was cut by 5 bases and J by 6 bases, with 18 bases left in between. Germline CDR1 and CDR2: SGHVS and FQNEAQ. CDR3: CASSPGQPVVDTQYF. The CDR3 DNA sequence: TGTGCCAGCAGCCCCGGACAGCCTGTCGTGGATACGCAGTATTTT.

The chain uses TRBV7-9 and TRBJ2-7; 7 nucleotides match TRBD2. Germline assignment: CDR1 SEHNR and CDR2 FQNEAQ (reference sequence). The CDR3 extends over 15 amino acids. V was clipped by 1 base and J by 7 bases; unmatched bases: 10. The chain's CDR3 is CASSLVAGVSGEQYF. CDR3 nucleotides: TGTGCCAGCAGCTTAGTGGCGGGAGTTTCGGGAGAGCAGTACTTC.

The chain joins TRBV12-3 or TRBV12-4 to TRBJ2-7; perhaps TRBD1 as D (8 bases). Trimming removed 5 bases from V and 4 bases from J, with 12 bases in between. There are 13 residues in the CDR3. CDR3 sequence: CASSGQGGYEQYF. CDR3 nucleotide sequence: TGTGCCAGCAGTGGACAGGGAGGGTACGAGCAGTACTTC.

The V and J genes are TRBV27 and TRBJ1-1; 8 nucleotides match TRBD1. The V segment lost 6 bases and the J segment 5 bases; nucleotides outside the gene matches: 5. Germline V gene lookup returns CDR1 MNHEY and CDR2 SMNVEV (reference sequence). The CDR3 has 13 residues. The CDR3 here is CASRDRARTEAFF. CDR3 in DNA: TGTGCCAGCAGGGACAGGGCTCGGACTGAAGCTTTCTTT.

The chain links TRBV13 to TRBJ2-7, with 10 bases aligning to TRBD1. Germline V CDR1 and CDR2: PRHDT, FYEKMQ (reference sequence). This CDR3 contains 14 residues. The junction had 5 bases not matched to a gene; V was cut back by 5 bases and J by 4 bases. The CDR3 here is CASSAGQGGYEQYF. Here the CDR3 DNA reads TGTGCCAGCAGCGCCGGACAGGGGGGGTACGAGCAGTACTTC.

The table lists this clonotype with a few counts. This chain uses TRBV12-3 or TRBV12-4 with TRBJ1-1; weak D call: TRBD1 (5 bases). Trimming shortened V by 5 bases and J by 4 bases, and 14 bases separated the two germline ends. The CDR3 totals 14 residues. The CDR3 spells CASSRQWKGTEAFF. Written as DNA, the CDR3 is TGTGCCAGCAGTCGACAGTGGAAAGGCACTGAAGCTTTCTTT.

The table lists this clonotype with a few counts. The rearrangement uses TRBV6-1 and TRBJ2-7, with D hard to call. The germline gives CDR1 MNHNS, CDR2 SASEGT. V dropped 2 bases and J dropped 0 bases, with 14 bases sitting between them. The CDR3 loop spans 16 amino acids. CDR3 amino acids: CASSEPRRSTSYEQYF. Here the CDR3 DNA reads TGTGCCAGCAGTGAACCCAGACGGAGTACCTCCTACGAGCAGTACTTC.

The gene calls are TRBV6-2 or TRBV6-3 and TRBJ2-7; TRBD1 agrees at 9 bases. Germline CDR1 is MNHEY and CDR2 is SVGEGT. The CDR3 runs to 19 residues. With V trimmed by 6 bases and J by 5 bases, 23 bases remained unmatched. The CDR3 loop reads CASSRRWDPTGGEFHEQYF. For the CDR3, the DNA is TGTGCCAGCAGCAGAAGATGGGACCCTACAGGGGGCGAATTCCACGAGCAGTACTTC.

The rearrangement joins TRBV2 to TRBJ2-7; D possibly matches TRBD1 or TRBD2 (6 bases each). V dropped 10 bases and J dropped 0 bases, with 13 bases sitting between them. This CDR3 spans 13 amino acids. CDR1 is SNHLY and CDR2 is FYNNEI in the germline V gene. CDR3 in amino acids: CATTRGLSYEQYF. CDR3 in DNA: TGTGCCACCACCCGGGGGCTCTCCTACGAGCAGTACTTC.

The CDR3 sequence is CASSLLRGTQETQYF. The CDR3 coding sequence is TGTGCCAGCAGCTTGCTGCGGGGCACTCAAGAGACCCAGTACTTC. J is TRBJ2-5 and V is TRBV7-9; D perhaps matches TRBD2 (6 bases). Trimming removed 3 bases at V and 2 bases at J, with 13 bases between. CDR3 length: 15 amino acids. Germline CDR1 and CDR2: SEHNR and FQNEAQ (reference sequence).

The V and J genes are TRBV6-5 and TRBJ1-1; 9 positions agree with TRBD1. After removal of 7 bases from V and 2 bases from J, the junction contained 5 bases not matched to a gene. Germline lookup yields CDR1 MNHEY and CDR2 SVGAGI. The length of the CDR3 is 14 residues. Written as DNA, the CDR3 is TGTGCCAGCATTGAACAGGGGGCAAACACTGAAGCTTTCTTT. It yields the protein CASIEQGANTEAFF.

CDR3 nucleotides: TGTGCCAGCAGTTCGGACAGGGGATTAGCTTTCTTT. Protein: CASSSDRGLAFF. The chain uses TRBV6-6 and TRBJ1-1; 9 bases map to TRBD1. The germline V gene encodes CDR1 MNHNY and CDR2 SVGAGI (reference sequence). J gave up 10 bases and V 4 bases, and 4 bases lay outside the gene matches. The length of the CDR3 is 12 residues.